The clone carrying this TCR beta chain was detected only once. Assay used: immunoSEQ multiplex PCR; TCRdb lists only in-frame clones, some missing. The sample contains around 100,000 clones, 70% to 85% of which appear only once. This record comes from a study of blood T cell repertoires in COVID-19. The CDR3 covers 15 residues. Germline CDR1 and CDR2: KGHSH and LQKENI. The ends were cut back, 3 bases at V and 8 bases at J, with 16 bases in the middle. This TCR derives from a human donor in a cohort sampled during active COVID-19. The genes are TRBV18 and TRBJ1-4, with D perhaps TRBD1 (5 bases). The sequenced sample was peripheral blood. CDR3 in DNA: TGTGCCAGCTCACCGGGGCAGGCCGAGTGGGAAAAACTGTTTTTT. Translation: CASSPGQAEWEKLFF.